The 8 T cell receptor beta chains presented below share a single source sample, sequenced in a study of control samples from healthy donors and cancer patients. Sequencing used immunoSEQ multiplex PCR; TCRdb keeps in-frame clones, though not all of them. Here the sample spans 100,000 to 150,000 clones, 90% being singletons. Sequencing used blood. The receptor set was obtained from a man between 40 and 49 years old in good health.

This chain links TRBV19 with TRBJ2-7, with D perhaps matching TRBD1 (6 bases). Germline V gives CDR1 LNHDA, CDR2 SQIVND (reference sequence). V was pared by 6 bases and J by 4 bases, with 13 bases between. This CDR3 region has 13 residues. CDR3 DNA: TGTGCCAGTAGGAAGACAGGAACTTACGAGCAGTACTTC. Its protein is CASRKTGTYEQYF.

This sequence joins TRBV5-1 and TRBJ1-4, with TRBD1 identical over 11 bases. The CDR3 totals 16 residues. From germline, CDR1 is SGHRS and CDR2 YFSETQ. V shed 3 bases and J 3 bases; nucleotides not matched to a gene: 4. The CDR3: CASSSTGQGANEKLFF. The CDR3 DNA is TGCGCCAGCAGCTCTACGGGACAGGGGGCTAATGAAAAACTGTTTTTT.

The chain couples TRBV4-1 to TRBJ2-1; TRBD1 might be the D (5 bases). Trimming removed 0 bases from V and 3 bases from J, with 6 bases in between. The length of the CDR3 is 14 residues. Germline lookup yields CDR1 MGHRA and CDR2 YSYEKL. The CDR3 coding sequence is TGCGCCAGCAGCCAAGAAGGGGACTACAATGAGCAGTTCTTC. Translation: CASSQEGDYNEQFF.

The rearrangement joins TRBV5-6 to TRBJ2-5; tentatively, D is TRBD1 (6 bases). Trimming pared 0 bases from V and 0 bases from J, leaving 6 bases between. This CDR3 comprises 14 residues. Germline loops: CDR1 SGHDT, CDR2 YYEEEE. CDR3 amino acids: CASSLGQDQETQYF. Written as DNA, the CDR3 is TGTGCCAGCAGCTTGGGACAGGACCAAGAGACCCAGTACTTC.

The V and J genes are TRBV6-5 and TRBJ2-1, with TRBD1 matching over 7 bases. V gave up 6 bases and J gave up 7 bases; unmatched junction bases: 12. The CDR3 extends over 15 amino acids. The germline V gene encodes CDR1 MNHEY and CDR2 SVGAGI. The CDR3 region is CASRGATGIGNEQFF. DNA for the CDR3: TGTGCCAGCAGGGGGGCGACAGGGATTGGAAATGAGCAGTTCTTC.

The chain uses TRBV29-1 and TRBJ2-1; a weak D match, TRBD1 (5 bases). Germline V lookup: CDR1 SQVTM, CDR2 ANQGSEA. This CDR3 spans 13 amino acids. Trimming removed 6 bases at V and 7 bases at J, with 16 bases between. The CDR3 protein is CSVPTGRVNEQFF. In nucleotides, the CDR3 is TGCAGCGTCCCGACGGGCAGGGTGAATGAGCAGTTCTTC.

The rearrangement uses TRBV4-2 and TRBJ2-1, with D possibly matching TRBD2 (6 bases). The germline V gene encodes CDR1 LGHNA and CDR2 YNFKEQ. V lost 0 bases and J lost 7, with 13 bases in between. CDR3 length equals 15 residues. This CDR3 is CASSQEGGSYNEQFF. CDR3 bases: TGTGCCAGCAGCCAAGAGGGGGGAAGTTATAATGAGCAGTTCTTC.

The J gene is TRBJ1-1, the V gene TRBV12-5, with 12 bases fitting TRBD1. Trimming removed 5 bases from V and 5 bases from J; junction bases left unmatched: 15. Germline V gives CDR1 LGHNT, CDR2 FRNRAP. CDR3 length: 18 amino acids. CDR3 region: CASGPLWGQGARGTEAFF. The DNA of the CDR3 is TGTGCTAGTGGTCCCCTCTGGGGACAGGGGGCCCGGGGGACTGAAGCTTTCTTT.